The 14 T cell receptor beta chains presented below share a single source sample, sequenced in a study of blood T cell repertoires in COVID-19. Here immunoSEQ multiplex PCR was the method, and the copy in TCRdb shows in-frame clones only, minus some. The repertoire includes more than 350,000 clones, 80% to 90% of them detected once, and roughly 0.99% sits in the top ten. Material: PBMCs or T cells enriched from blood (not recorded which). The receptor source for this set is a man in his late teens or twenties who had recovered from COVID-19.

The gene calls are TRBV28 and TRBJ2-2; weak D call: TRBD1 (6 bases). V dropped 5 bases and J dropped 5 bases, with 24 bases sitting between them. Germline V lookup: CDR1 MDHEN, CDR2 SYDVKM. The CDR3 spans 18 residues. The CDR3 here is CASSGDRNSNLLTGELFF. As DNA, the CDR3 is TGTGCCAGCAGTGGAGACAGGAATTCCAATCTACTAACCGGGGAGCTGTTTTTT.

This clone came up once. This rearrangement joins TRBV6-5 to TRBJ1-6, with D perhaps matching TRBD1 (5 bases). The V and J ends lost 6 bases and 9 bases respectively, with 15 bases between them. CDR1 is MNHEY, CDR2 SVGAGI, per germline. The CDR3 is 14 residues long. This CDR3 reads CASSFRQGGSPLHF. The DNA for the CDR3 is TGTGCCAGCAGCTTCAGGCAGGGCGGTTCACCCCTCCACTTT.

The rearrangement links TRBV7-9 to TRBJ1-5; D perhaps matches TRBD1 (5 bases). Trimming pared 10 bases from V and 1 base from J, leaving 14 bases between. This CDR3 contains 14 residues. The germline V gene encodes CDR1 SEHNR and CDR2 FQNEAQ (reference sequence). CDR3 nucleotides: TGTGCCATCTCCGGGGGGTTAAGCAATCAGCCCCAGCATTTT. Its translation is CAISGGLSNQPQHF.

This rearrangement joins TRBV19 to TRBJ2-4, with D possibly being TRBD2 (5 bases). The CDR3 is 14 amino acids. Germline V gene sequence: CDR1 LNHDA, CDR2 SQIVND (reference sequence). The V end was cut by 5 bases, the J end by 0 bases, with 8 bases between. CDR3 amino acids: CASSYGLAKNIQYF. CDR3 nucleotide sequence: TGTGCCAGTAGTTACGGACTAGCCAAAAACATTCAGTACTTC. The entire variable domain, with the rest obtained from reference TRBV19 and TRBJ2-4, is as follows: DGGITQSPKYLFRKEGQNVTLSCEQNLNHDAMYWYRQDPGQGLRLIYYSQIVNDFQKGDIAEGYSVSREKKESFPLTVTSAQKNPTAFYLCASSYGLAKNIQYFGAGTRLSVL.

Turning to this clone: Other DNA sequences in the sample encode the same CDR3. The chain employs TRBV18 and TRBJ2-1; D is undetermined. Trimming removed 3 bases from V and 6 bases from J, with 6 bases in between. CDR3 size: 12 residues. Germline CDR1 reads KGHSH; CDR2 reads LQKENI. The CDR3 DNA follows: TGTGCCAGCTCACCGCCGGGCAATGAGCAGTTCTTC. Translation: CASSPPGNEQFF.

The gene calls are TRBV4-1 and TRBJ2-5; D is unclear. The CDR3 spans 13 residues. Trimming stripped 1 base from V and 3 bases from J, with 6 bases between. Per germline, CDR1 MGHRA and CDR2 YSYEKL. The DNA for the CDR3 is TGCGCCAGCAGCCAAGTTCCCAAAGAGACCCAGTACTTC. Translated: CASSQVPKETQYF.

This clone appeared once. Other nucleotide sequences from this sample produce the same CDR3. This chain joins TRBV6-5 and TRBJ2-1; 9 bases map to TRBD1. Trimming removed 2 bases from V and 3 bases from J; junction bases left unmatched: 2. The CDR3 covers 15 residues. Germline loops: CDR1 MNHEY, CDR2 SVGAGI. CDR3: CASSYGTGSYNEQFF. In nucleotides, the CDR3 is TGTGCCAGCAGTTACGGGACAGGGAGCTACAATGAGCAGTTCTTC.

V usage is TRBV5-1 and J usage is TRBJ1-6, with TRBD1 identical over 8 bases. V lost 4 bases to trimming and J lost 7 bases; unmatched junction nucleotides: 7. The germline gives CDR1 SGHRS, CDR2 YFSETQ. The CDR3 is 15 amino acids. CDR3 bases: TGCGCCAGCAGCCGCGGGCAGGGGGCGAATTCACCCCTCCACTTT. This codes for CASSRGQGANSPLHF.

In its sample, this clone was seen once. The V gene is TRBV5-4, the J gene TRBJ2-1, with D maybe TRBD2 (6 bases). V gave up 4 bases and J gave up 7 bases, with 12 bases separating them. CDR3 length: 13 amino acids. In germline, CDR1 is SGHNT, CDR2 YYREEE (reference sequence). The CDR3 sequence is CASSAGNVNEQFF. The CDR3 DNA reads TGTGCCAGCAGCGCGGGGAACGTTAATGAGCAGTTCTTC.

CDR3 sequence: CASTRARSSYNEQFF. The CDR3, as DNA: TGTGCCAGTACGCGTGCAAGGAGCTCCTACAATGAGCAGTTCTTC. This chain connects TRBV19 to TRBJ2-1, with D unresolved. V was pared by 7 bases and J by 0 bases, with 13 bases between. From germline, CDR1 is LNHDA and CDR2 SQIVND (reference sequence). This CDR3 is 15 amino acids long.

The chain employs TRBV28 and TRBJ2-2, with TRBD1 matching over 9 bases. The CDR3 spans 17 residues. Trimming at V came to 8 bases and at J to 5 bases, leaving 15 bases not matched to a gene. Germline CDR1 MDHEN, CDR2 SYDVKM. CDR3 in amino acids: CASFATGGDGRTGELFF. CDR3 nucleotide sequence: TGTGCCAGCTTCGCCACAGGGGGCGATGGGAGGACCGGGGAGCTGTTTTTT. The variable domain in full, with the rest retrieved from reference TRBV28 and TRBJ2-2, is DVKVTQSSRYLVKRTGEKVFLECVQDMDHENMFWYRQDPGLGLRLIYFSYDVKMKEKGDIPEGYSVSREKKERFSLILESASTNQTSMYLCASFATGGDGRTGELFFGEGSRLTVL.

This rearrangement joins TRBV20-1 to TRBJ1-4; TRBD1 matches at 10 bases. The CDR3 is 14 amino acids. The V gene's germline CDR1 is DFQATT and CDR2 SNEGSKA (reference sequence). V shed 3 bases and J 8 bases; nucleotides not matched to a gene: 6. Here the CDR3 DNA reads TGCAGTGCTAGTCGGGGACAGGGGTCCGAAAAACTGTTTTTT. It yields the protein CSASRGQGSEKLFF.

This chain links TRBV3-1 (or the pseudogene TRBV3-2) with TRBJ2-1, with TRBD2 as a possible D gene (6 bases). Trimming took 4 bases from V and 8 from J, leaving 12 bases between them. The CDR3 is 13 amino acids. In germline, CDR1 is LGHDT, CDR2 YNNKEL (reference sequence). The CDR3 DNA is TGTGCCAGCAGCCCCGAGGGAGGACATGAGCAGTTCTTC. Protein: CASSPEGGHEQFF.

This chain joins TRBV4-1 and TRBJ2-7; 10 bases align to TRBD1. With 4 bases clipped from V and 3 bases from J, the junction kept 6 bases outside the gene matches. The germline gives CDR1 MGHRA, CDR2 YSYEKL. CDR3 size: 15 residues. CDR3 bases: TGCGCCAGCAGCCGAGGACAGGGGGGAAACTACGAGCAGTACTTC. Protein product: CASSRGQGGNYEQYF.